The next 11 T cell receptor beta chains were all read from a single sample in a study of T cell repertoires in cytomegalovirus infection. Via MiXCR, TCRdb re-called the reads, giving one row per CDR3 protein. Among about 230,000 distinct CDR3 sequences listed, roughly 20% were seen once. Source material: CD8+ T cells from PBMCs. These receptors originate from a human donor in good health (CMV status not recorded). Some clones in this sample may be carry-over from other donors' samples.

V is TRBV7-9 and J is TRBJ1-1, with D possibly matching TRBD1 (6 bases). The CDR3 runs 16 residues. Germline V CDR1 and CDR2: SEHNR, FQNEAQ (reference sequence). Trimming pared 4 bases from V and 2 bases from J, leaving 17 bases between. The CDR3 DNA reads TGTGCCAGCAGCTCTACCCCCGGGACACCTAACACTGAAGCTTTCTTT. Its protein is CASSSTPGTPNTEAFF. The variable domain in full, completed from reference TRBV7-9 and TRBJ1-1, reads DTGVSQNPRHKITKRGQNVTFRCDPISEHNRLYWYRQTLGQGPEFLTYFQNEAQLEKSRLLSDRFSAERPKGSFSTLEIQRTEQGDSAMYLCASSSTPGTPNTEAFFGQGTRLTVV.

Worth noting for this clonotype: The junction does not match germline at one end; this may be a read error. The J gene is TRBJ1-1, the V gene TRBV28, with no clear D. From germline, CDR1 is MDHEN and CDR2 SYDVKM. There are 12 residues in the CDR3. For the CDR3, the DNA is TGTGCCCGCAGTTTCCGTATAGCTGAAGCTTTCTTT. Residues: CARSFRIAEAFF.

The rearrangement links TRBV28 to TRBJ1-1; D not resolved. Germline CDR1 is MDHEN and CDR2 is SYDVKM. This CDR3 region has 15 residues. V lost 3 bases and J 4 bases, leaving 15 bases between the germline ends. Here the CDR3 reads CASSFPPGVGTEAFF. CDR3 nucleotide sequence: TGTGCCAGCAGTTTCCCCCCCGGGGTGGGCACTGAAGCTTTCTTT.

This clonotype showed up just a few times. The chain couples TRBV11-1 to TRBJ1-1, with D unresolved. Germline loops: CDR1 SGHAT, CDR2 FQDESV (reference sequence). The CDR3 is made up of 12 amino acids. Trimming stripped 5 bases from V and 6 bases from J, with 10 bases between. The CDR3 here is CASSIGESEAFF. The CDR3 bases are TGTGCCAGCAGCATCGGGGAGTCTGAAGCTTTCTTT.

This clonotype was recorded at least ten times. In DNA form, the CDR3 reads TGTGCCAGCAGCTTAGGAGGAGACCCAGGTCGAAGGAGCTACACCTTC. Translation: CASSLGGDPGRRSYTF. The rearrangement links TRBV7-2 to TRBJ1-2; D not certain. This CDR3 contains 16 residues. The V end lost 1 base, the J end lost 9 bases, and 21 bases lay between the germline ends. Germline CDR1 SGHTA, CDR2 FQGNSA.

In this sample, this clonotype turned up a few times. The gene calls are TRBV4-1 and TRBJ1-6; D not resolved. The V end lost 5 bases, the J end lost 0 bases, and 8 bases lay between the germline ends. There are 15 residues in the CDR3. Germline V gene lookup returns CDR1 MGHRA and CDR2 YSYEKL. CDR3 loop: CASSSSSSYNSPLHF. CDR3 coding DNA: TGCGCCAGCAGCTCCTCGAGCTCCTATAATTCACCCCTCCACTTT.

This clonotype was counted only a few times. The CDR3 loop reads CSAGIMWDRGRLYTGELFF. CDR3 bases: TGCAGTGCTGGGATTATGTGGGACAGGGGGAGGCTGTACACCGGGGAGCTGTTTTTT. The rearrangement uses TRBV20-1 and TRBJ2-2; 11 bases fit TRBD1. The CDR3 is 19 amino acids. Unmatched junction bases numbered 17, after V lost 5 bases and J lost 3 bases. CDR1 and CDR2 (germline): DFQATT, SNEGSKA (reference sequence).

This clonotype was observed a handful of times. This chain joins TRBV19 and TRBJ1-1; maybe TRBD1 (5 bases). V gave up 7 bases and J gave up 4 bases, with 13 bases separating them. This CDR3 has 13 amino acids. Germline CDR1 reads LNHDA; CDR2 reads SQIVND (reference sequence). The CDR3 sequence is CASKWGVGTEAFF. The CDR3 nucleotides read TGTGCCAGTAAGTGGGGCGTCGGCACTGAAGCTTTCTTT.

This clonotype has ten or more counts. This chain connects TRBV12-3 or TRBV12-4 to TRBJ1-2; unclear D gene. Trimming pared 3 bases from V and 4 bases from J, leaving 12 bases between. The CDR3 has 14 residues. The CDR3 sequence is CASSLGSQSYGYTF. DNA of the CDR3: TGTGCCAGCAGTTTGGGGTCACAGTCCTATGGCTACACCTTC.

This clonotype was seen only a few times. The chain couples TRBV2 to TRBJ2-7; TRBD1 aligns across 9 bases. The V gene end was trimmed by 2 bases and the J gene end by 0 bases; junction bases not matched to a gene: 2. The CDR3 contains 15 residues. Germline-derived CDR1 and CDR2 are SNHLY and FYNNEI. The CDR3 region is CASSEWTGDSYEQYF. As DNA, the CDR3 is TGTGCCAGCAGTGAATGGACAGGGGACTCCTACGAGCAGTACTTC.

This clonotype was found many times. V and J are TRBV12-3 or TRBV12-4 and TRBJ2-5; tentatively, D is TRBD1 (6 bases). The V and J ends lost 1 base and 4 bases respectively, with 10 bases between them. CDR3 length equals 14 residues. In DNA form, the CDR3 reads TGTGCCAGCAGTTTAGGGGCAGGGGCAGAGACCCAGTACTTC. Its protein product is CASSLGAGAETQYF.